This is a list of T cell receptor beta chains from one sample in a study of cytomegalovirus exposure and HLA in healthy donors. TCRdb's table, derived via immunoSEQ multiplex PCR, lists solely in-frame clones and lacks some. This table has around 200,000 clones, around four fifths appearing once. Material: PBMCs. The source is a female donor in good health and CMV-seronegative. The CDR3 runs from the conserved cysteine through the conserved F or W. A D gene is named only where the DNA matches it firmly. Expanded clones are given a class, and other clones once, few, many or no size at all.

D: NA; V: TRBV19; J: TRBJ2-7; size: NA; CDR3: CASSIDPGAEQYF; DNA: TGTGCCAGTAGTATAGACCCAGGGGCCGAGCAGTACTTC
D: TRBD1; V: TRBV18; J: TRBJ1-1; size: once; CDR3: CASSPSSGTGSTEAFF; DNA: TGTGCCAGCTCACCGAGTTCCGGGACAGGGAGCACTGAAGCTTTCTTT
D: TRBD2; V: TRBV30; J: TRBJ2-7; size: once; CDR3: CAWSGRGAGNSYEQYF; DNA: TGTGCCTGGAGTGGCCGGGGAGCGGGAAACTCCTACGAGCAGTACTTC
D: TRBD1; V: TRBV7-9; J: TRBJ1-2; size: NA; CDR3: CASSSDRGYGYTF; DNA: TGTGCCAGCAGCTCCGACAGGGGCTATGGCTACACCTTC
D: NA; V: TRBV7-3; J: TRBJ1-1; size: NA; CDR3: CASSPGLNTEAFF; DNA: TGTGCCAGCAGCCCTGGACTAAACACTGAAGCTTTCTTT
D: TRBD2; V: TRBV7-9; J: TRBJ2-2; size: NA; CDR3: CASSASLRGTSGNTGELFF; DNA: TGTGCCAGCAGCGCATCCCTCAGGGGGACTAGCGGTAACACCGGGGAGCTGTTTTTT
D: TRBD2; V: TRBV6-1; J: TRBJ2-1; size: NA; CDR3: CAVDRGDRYNEQFF; DNA: TGTGCCGTTGACCGGGGGGACCGCTACAATGAGCAGTTCTTC
D: TRBD2; V: TRBV5-1; J: TRBJ2-3; size: NA; CDR3: CASSLDSGGITDTQYF; DNA: TGCGCCAGCAGCTTGGATAGCGGGGGGATCACAGATACGCAGTATTTT
D: NA; V: TRBV30; J: TRBJ1-2; size: NA; CDR3: CAWSIQIYGYTF; DNA: TGTGCCTGGAGTATACAGATCTATGGCTACACCTTC
D: NA; V: TRBV29-1; J: TRBJ2-7; size: NA; CDR3: CSAIRLGGYEQYF; DNA: TGCAGCGCGATACGATTAGGCGGTTACGAGCAGTACTTC
D: NA; V: TRBV6-1; J: TRBJ1-1; size: NA; CDR3: CASSERVNTEAFF; DNA: TGTGCCAGCAGTGAACGGGTGAACACTGAAGCTTTCTTT
D: TRBD1; V: TRBV5-1; J: TRBJ2-1; size: NA; CDR3: CASSLAGQGSTNEQFF; DNA: TGCGCCAGCAGCTTGGCGGGACAGGGCAGCACCAATGAGCAGTTCTTC
D: NA; V: TRBV7-2; J: TRBJ2-1; size: NA; CDR3: CASSPLFSGSSYNEQFF; DNA: TGTGCCAGCAGCCCATTATTTAGCGGCAGCTCCTACAATGAGCAGTTCTTC
D: TRBD1; V: TRBV25-1; J: TRBJ2-7; size: NA; CDR3: CASSEYEGQGYEQYF; DNA: TGTGCCAGCAGTGAATATGAAGGACAGGGCTACGAGCAGTACTTC
D: NA; V: TRBV18; J: TRBJ1-6; size: NA; CDR3: CASSPAGPPWGNSSPLHF; DNA: TGTGCCAGCTCACCAGCGGGGCCCCCATGGGGTAATAGTTCACCCCTCCACTTT
D: TRBD2; V: TRBV7-9; J: TRBJ2-7; size: NA; CDR3: CASSGVAGARWEQYF; DNA: TGTGCCAGCAGCGGAGTAGCGGGAGCGCGGTGGGAGCAGTACTTC
D: TRBD1; V: TRBV6-6; J: TRBJ2-7; size: once; CDR3: CASSSRDRGIVEQYF; DNA: TGTGCCAGCAGTTCCCGGGACAGGGGGATTGTAGAGCAGTACTTC
D: NA; V: TRBV7-3; J: TRBJ2-1; size: NA; CDR3: CASSPHSAASSYNEQFF; DNA: TGTGCCAGCAGCCCGCATTCAGCGGCTAGCTCCTACAATGAGCAGTTCTTC
D: TRBD2; V: TRBV6-5; J: TRBJ2-7; size: NA; CDR3: CASSITGGSSYEQYF; DNA: TGTGCCAGCAGTATTACGGGGGGGTCCTCCTACGAGCAGTACTTC
D: TRBD2; V: TRBV9; J: TRBJ2-1; size: NA; CDR3: CASSVAPAGGAYNEQFF; DNA: TGTGCCAGCAGCGTAGCCCCGGCGGGAGGGGCCTACAATGAGCAGTTCTTC
D: NA; V: TRBV27; J: TRBJ2-3; size: once; CDR3: CATQGFSTDTQYF; DNA: TGTGCCACCCAGGGTTTTAGCACAGATACGCAGTATTTT
D: NA; V: TRBV30; J: TRBJ1-1; size: NA; CDR3: CAWKLSVNTEAFF; DNA: TGTGCCTGGAAATTATCGGTCAACACTGAAGCTTTCTTT
D: NA; V: TRBV6-6; J: TRBJ1-6; size: NA; CDR3: CASSPQGYSPLHF; DNA: TGTGCCAGCAGCCCGCAGGGTTATTCACCCCTCCACTTT